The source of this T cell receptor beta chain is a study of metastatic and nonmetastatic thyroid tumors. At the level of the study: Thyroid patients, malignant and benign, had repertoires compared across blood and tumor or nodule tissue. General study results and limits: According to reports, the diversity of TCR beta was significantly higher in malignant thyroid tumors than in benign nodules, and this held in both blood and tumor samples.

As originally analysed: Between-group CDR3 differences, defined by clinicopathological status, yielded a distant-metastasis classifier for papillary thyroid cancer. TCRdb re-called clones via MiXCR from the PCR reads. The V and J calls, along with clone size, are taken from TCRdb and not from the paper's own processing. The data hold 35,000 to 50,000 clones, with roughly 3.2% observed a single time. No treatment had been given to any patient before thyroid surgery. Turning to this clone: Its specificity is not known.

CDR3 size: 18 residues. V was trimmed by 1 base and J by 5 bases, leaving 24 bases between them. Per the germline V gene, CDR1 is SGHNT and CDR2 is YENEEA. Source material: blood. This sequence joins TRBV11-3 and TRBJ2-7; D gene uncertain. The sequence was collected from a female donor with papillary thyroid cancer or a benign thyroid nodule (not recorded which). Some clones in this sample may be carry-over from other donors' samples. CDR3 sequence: CASSLVLVVSFNVHEQYF. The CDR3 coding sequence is TGTGCCAGCAGCTTAGTCTTGGTGGTTAGCTTCAACGTCCACGAGCAGTACTTC. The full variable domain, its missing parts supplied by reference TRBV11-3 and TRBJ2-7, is EAGVVQSPRYKIIEKKQPVAFWCNPISGHNTLYWYLQNLGQGPELLIRYENEEAVDDSQLPKDRFSAERLKGVDSTLKIQPAELGDSAVYLCASSLVLVVSFNVHEQYFGPGTRLTVT.